The rows below give T cell receptor beta chains drawn from one sample of a study of blood T cells in healthy people across ages. TCRdb passed the 5' RACE reads through MiXCR, listing each CDR3 protein once. The sample carries about a million distinct CDR3 sequences, roughly 51% recorded once. Sequencing was done on a sample of blood. The receptors come from an older woman in good health. Each CDR3 is given with its conserved first and last residue. D genes are given only for firm matches. Rows give clone size only sometimes, using once, few, many, or a class for an expanded clone.

CDR3,DNA,size,D,V,J
CASGYTSSTDTQYF,TGTGCCAGTGGGTATACCTCTAGCACAGATACGCAGTATTTT,.,.,TRBV6-2/TRBV6-3,TRBJ2-3
CASSQAGQPNNEQFF,TGTGCCAGCAGCCAGGCGGGACAGCCAAACAATGAGCAGTTCTTC,.,.,TRBV4-2,TRBJ2-1
CASLGLAGGPYEQYF,TGTGCCAGCCTCGGACTAGCGGGAGGGCCCTACGAGCAGTACTTC,.,TRBD2,TRBV28,TRBJ2-7
CASSQDPTGLYGYTF,TGTGCCAGCAGCCAAGATCCAACAGGGCTCTATGGCTACACCTTC,once,.,TRBV4-2,TRBJ1-2
CASSLRTGGDQPQHF,TGTGCCAGCAGTTTAAGGACAGGGGGGGATCAGCCCCAGCATTTT,many,TRBD1,TRBV12-3/TRBV12-4,TRBJ1-5
CASSHRRQGGGPHEQYF,TGTGCCAGCAGCCACCGAAGACAAGGGGGAGGGCCCCACGAGCAGTACTTC,.,.,TRBV16,TRBJ2-7
CSVYPLSGRGEQYF,TGCAGCGTTTATCCCTTGAGCGGAAGGGGTGAGCAGTACTTC,few,.,TRBV29-1,TRBJ2-5
CASMVSLAQETQYF,TGTGCCAGCATGGTCAGTCTAGCTCAAGAGACCCAGTACTTC,few,.,TRBV28,TRBJ2-5
CASSLRPVEPTLAGGDTQYF,TGCGCCAGCAGCTTGAGACCCGTAGAACCAACCCTAGCGGGAGGTGATACGCAGTATTTT,.,TRBD2,TRBV5-1,TRBJ2-3
CATSRDQGPNEKLFF,TGTGCCACCAGCAGAGATCAGGGACCTAATGAAAAACTGTTTTTT,.,.,TRBV15,TRBJ1-4
CASRNGGGLQKQYF,TGTGCCAGCAGGAACGGCGGGGGACTACAAAAGCAGTACTTC,.,TRBD2,TRBV14,TRBJ2-5
CASTPISLRSDTQYF,TGTGCCAGCACCCCGATTAGCCTGCGCTCAGATACGCAGTATTTT,.,.,TRBV11-2,TRBJ2-3
CASSLTLETQYF,TGTGCCAGCAGCTTAACCTTGGAGACACAGTACTTC,few,.,TRBV7-8,TRBJ2-7
CASSQVDGGPTEQFF,TGCGCCAGCAGCCAAGTTGATGGAGGGCCCACTGAGCAGTTCTTC,.,.,TRBV4-1,TRBJ2-1
CASSQDRGLGVYEQFF,TGTGCCAGCAGCCAAGACAGGGGGCTCGGTGTCTATGAGCAGTTCTTC,few,TRBD1,TRBV3-1,TRBJ2-1
CSASVGNTEAFF,TGCAGCGCCTCGGTCGGGAACACTGAAGCTTTCTTT,.,.,TRBV29-1,TRBJ1-1
CASRRTTTGVFREQYF,TGTGCCAGCAGACGTACCACAACAGGGGTCTTCCGCGAGCAGTACTTC,.,TRBD1,TRBV28,TRBJ2-7
CASTTRTANSPLHF,TGCGCCAGCACCACCCGGACAGCTAATTCACCCCTCCACTTT,.,.,TRBV5-1,TRBJ1-6
CATSGRSGGNYGYTF,TGTGCCACCAGTGGTCGTTCTGGGGGAAACTATGGCTACACCTTC,.,.,TRBV24-1,TRBJ1-2
CASSQSGENIQYF,TGTGCCAGCAGCCAGAGCGGGGAAAACATTCAGTACTTC,few,TRBD2,TRBV3-1,TRBJ2-4